The clone carrying this T cell receptor beta chain has a count of ten or more. Authors of the study amplified TCR beta CDR3 regions from RNA transcripts. Primed by the HTBI set, a first-round RT-PCR was run on the TCR CDR3. TCRdb itself ran the multiplex PCR reads through MiXCR, one entry per CDR3 protein. Of around 690,000 distinct CDR3 sequences detected, about 18% appear once; the ten largest clones hold 15% to 17%. The sample originates from a study of T cells in Graves' hyperthyroidism and ophthalmopathy. V gave up 3 bases and J gave up 10 bases, with 18 bases separating them. This CDR3 region has 14 residues. Germline V lookup: CDR1 LNHNV, CDR2 YYDKDF (reference sequence). Newly diagnosed hyperthyroidism, duration under 2 months, in patients aged 18 to 65.

The source of this sequence is a man in his fifties or sixties with Graves' hyperthyroidism. V gene TRBV15 combines with J gene TRBJ1-2; weak D call: TRBD1 (5 bases). The source material was blood. The CDR3 DNA reads TGTGCCACCAGCAGTGGGGGAGGAAGACTAGACTACACCTTC. It specifies CATSSGGGRLDYTF.